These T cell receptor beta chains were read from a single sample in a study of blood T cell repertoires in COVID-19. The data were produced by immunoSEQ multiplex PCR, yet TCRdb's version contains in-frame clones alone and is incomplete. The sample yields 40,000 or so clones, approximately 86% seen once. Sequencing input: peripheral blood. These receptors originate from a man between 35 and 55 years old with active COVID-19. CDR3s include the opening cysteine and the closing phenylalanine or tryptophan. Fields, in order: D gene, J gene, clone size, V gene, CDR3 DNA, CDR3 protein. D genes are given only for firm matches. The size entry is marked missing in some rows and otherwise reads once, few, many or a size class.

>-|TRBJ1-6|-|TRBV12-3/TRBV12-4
TGTGCCAGCAGTTTCCGGACTTGGGAACCCCTCCACTTT
CASSFRTWEPLHF
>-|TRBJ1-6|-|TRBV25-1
TGTGCCAGCAGTGGGGGAGCAAAGGGCAGGCACCACTTT
CASSGGAKGRHHF
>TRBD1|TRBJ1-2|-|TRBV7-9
TGTGCCAGCAGCTTAGTGGGGGGCGGGACAGGGATCTATGGCTACACCTTC
CASSLVGGGTGIYGYTF
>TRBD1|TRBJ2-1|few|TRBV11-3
TGTGCCAGCAGCCGACGACAGGGAAACTCCTACAATGAGCAGTTCTTC
CASSRRQGNSYNEQFF
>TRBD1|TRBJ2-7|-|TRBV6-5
TGTGCCAGCACCCGGACAGGGGACTACGAGCAGTACTTC
CASTRTGDYEQYF
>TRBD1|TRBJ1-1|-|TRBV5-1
TGCGCCAGCAGCTTGGGGGACAGGGGGCCGGAAGCTTTCTTT
CASSLGDRGPEAFF
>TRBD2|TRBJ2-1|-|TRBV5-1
TGCGCCAGCAGCTTGGCTAGCGGGAGAGACAATGAGCAGTTCTTC
CASSLASGRDNEQFF
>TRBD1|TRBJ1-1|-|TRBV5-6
TGTGCCAGCAGCCGAGGGACAGGTGGTCTGAGGTACACTGAAGCTTTCTTT
CASSRGTGGLRYTEAFF
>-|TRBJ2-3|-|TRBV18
TGTGCCAGCTCACCACTTAGCGGAGATACGCAGTATTTT
CASSPLSGDTQYF
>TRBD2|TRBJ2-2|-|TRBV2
TGTGCCAGCAGTGGCGGGAGGAACACCGGGGAGCTGTTTTTT
CASSGGRNTGELFF
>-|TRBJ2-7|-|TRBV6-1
TGTGCCAGCAGTGAGGTCGCGCCCATGGGCACGTACTTC
CASSEVAPMGTYF
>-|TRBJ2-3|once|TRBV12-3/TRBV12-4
TGTGCCAGCAGTTTTAGTCCGGTAGATACGCAGTATTTT
CASSFSPVDTQYF
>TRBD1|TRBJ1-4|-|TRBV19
TGTGCCAGTAGTCGACAGGGGTCTAATGAAAAACTGTTTTTT
CASSRQGSNEKLFF
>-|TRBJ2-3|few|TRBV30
TGTGCCTCCACGGGAACAGATACAGATACGCAGTATTTT
CASTGTDTDTQYF
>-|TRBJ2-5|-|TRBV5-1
TGCGCCAGCAGCCCTGGGTCAGTAGGAGGGGAGACCCAGTACTTC
CASSPGSVGGETQYF
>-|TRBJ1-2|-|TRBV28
TGTGCCAGCAGGAACTCTAATAACTATGGCTACACCTTC
CASRNSNNYGYTF
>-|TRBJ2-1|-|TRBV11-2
TGTGCCAGCAGCCTAGACCTTCTAGTCCAGTTCTTC
CASSLDLLVQFF
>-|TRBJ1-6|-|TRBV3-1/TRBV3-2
TGTGCCAGCAGCCAGGGACATTCAAATTCACCCCTCCACTTT
CASSQGHSNSPLHF
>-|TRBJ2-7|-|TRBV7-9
TGTGCCAGCAGCTTGATCGCAGGGCACTCTTCAACCTACGAGCAGTACTTC
CASSLIAGHSSTYEQYF
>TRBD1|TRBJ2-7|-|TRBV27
TGTGCCAGCAGTGCCTCGGGACAGGGCAACTACGAGCAGTACTTC
CASSASGQGNYEQYF
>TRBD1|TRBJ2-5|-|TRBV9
TGTGCCAGCAGCGTAGGGACAGGGCGCCAAGAGACCCAGTACTTC
CASSVGTGRQETQYF
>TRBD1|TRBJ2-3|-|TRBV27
TGTGCCAGCAAGGAACAGGGGGCATCAGATACGCAGTATTTT
CASKEQGASDTQYF
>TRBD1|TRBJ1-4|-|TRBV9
TGTGCCAGCAGCGTAGGGACAGGGGTAAACGAAAAACTGTTTTTT
CASSVGTGVNEKLFF
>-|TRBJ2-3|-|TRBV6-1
TGTGCCAGCAGTGACAGAGCGGAGGGGACAGATACGCAGTATTTT
CASSDRAEGTDTQYF
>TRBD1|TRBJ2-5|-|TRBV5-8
TGTGCCAGCAGCTGGCCCCGGGACAGGGTGGAGACCCAGTACTTC
CASSWPRDRVETQYF
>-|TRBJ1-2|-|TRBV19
TGTGCCAGTAGTATAGACTTTGACAGCCCCTATGGCTACACCTTC
CASSIDFDSPYGYTF
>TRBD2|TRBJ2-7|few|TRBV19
TGTGCCAGTAGAGGACTAGCGGGAGACTCAGGGGAGCAGTACTTC
CASRGLAGDSGEQYF
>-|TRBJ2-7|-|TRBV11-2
TGTGCCAGCCGAGGGGGAGGGATCTCCTACGAGCAGTACTTC
CASRGGGISYEQYF
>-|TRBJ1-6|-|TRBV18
TGTGCCAGCTCACTGTATGATTCACCCCTCCACTTT
CASSLYDSPLHF